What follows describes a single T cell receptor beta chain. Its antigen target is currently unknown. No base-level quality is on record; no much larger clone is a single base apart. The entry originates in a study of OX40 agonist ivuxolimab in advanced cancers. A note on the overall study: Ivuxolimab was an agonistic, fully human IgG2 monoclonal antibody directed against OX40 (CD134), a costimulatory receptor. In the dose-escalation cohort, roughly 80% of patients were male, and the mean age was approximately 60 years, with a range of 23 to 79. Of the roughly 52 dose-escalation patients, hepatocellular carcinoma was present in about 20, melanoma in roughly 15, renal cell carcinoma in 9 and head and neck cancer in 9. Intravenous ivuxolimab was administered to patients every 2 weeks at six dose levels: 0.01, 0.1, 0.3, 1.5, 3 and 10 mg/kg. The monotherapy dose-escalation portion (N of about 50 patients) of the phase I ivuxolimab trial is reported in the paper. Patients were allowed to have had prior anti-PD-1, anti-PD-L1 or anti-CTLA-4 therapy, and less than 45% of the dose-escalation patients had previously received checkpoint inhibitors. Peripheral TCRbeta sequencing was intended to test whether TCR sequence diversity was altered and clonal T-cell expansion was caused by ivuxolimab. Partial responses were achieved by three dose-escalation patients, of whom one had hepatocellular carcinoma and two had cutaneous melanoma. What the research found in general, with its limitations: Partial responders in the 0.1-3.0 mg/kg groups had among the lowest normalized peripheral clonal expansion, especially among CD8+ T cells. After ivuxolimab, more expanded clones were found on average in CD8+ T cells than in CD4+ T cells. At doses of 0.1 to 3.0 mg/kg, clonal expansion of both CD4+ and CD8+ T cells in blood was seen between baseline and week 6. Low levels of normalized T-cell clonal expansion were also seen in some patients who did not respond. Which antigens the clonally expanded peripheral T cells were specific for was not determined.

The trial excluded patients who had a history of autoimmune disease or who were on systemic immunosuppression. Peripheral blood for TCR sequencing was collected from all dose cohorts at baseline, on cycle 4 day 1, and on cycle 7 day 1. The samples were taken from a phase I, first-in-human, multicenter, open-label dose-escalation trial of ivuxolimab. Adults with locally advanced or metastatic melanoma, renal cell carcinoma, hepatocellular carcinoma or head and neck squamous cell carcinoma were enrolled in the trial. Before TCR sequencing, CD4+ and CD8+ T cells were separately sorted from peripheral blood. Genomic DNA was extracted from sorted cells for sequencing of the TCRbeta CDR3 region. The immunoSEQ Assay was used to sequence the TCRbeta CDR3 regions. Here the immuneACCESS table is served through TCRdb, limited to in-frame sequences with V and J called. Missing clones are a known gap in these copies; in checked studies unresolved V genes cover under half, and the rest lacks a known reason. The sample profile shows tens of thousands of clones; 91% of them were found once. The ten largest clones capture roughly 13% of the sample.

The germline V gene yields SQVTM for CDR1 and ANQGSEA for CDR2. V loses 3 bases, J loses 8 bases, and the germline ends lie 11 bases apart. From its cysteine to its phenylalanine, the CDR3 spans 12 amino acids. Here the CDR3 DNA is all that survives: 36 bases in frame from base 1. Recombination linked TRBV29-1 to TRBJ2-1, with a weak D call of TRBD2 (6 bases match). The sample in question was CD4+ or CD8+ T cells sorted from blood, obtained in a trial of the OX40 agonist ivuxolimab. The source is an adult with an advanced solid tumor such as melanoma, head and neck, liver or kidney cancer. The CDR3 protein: CSVDNWGDEQFF. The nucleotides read TGCAGCGTTGATAATTGGGGGGATGAGCAGTTCTTC.